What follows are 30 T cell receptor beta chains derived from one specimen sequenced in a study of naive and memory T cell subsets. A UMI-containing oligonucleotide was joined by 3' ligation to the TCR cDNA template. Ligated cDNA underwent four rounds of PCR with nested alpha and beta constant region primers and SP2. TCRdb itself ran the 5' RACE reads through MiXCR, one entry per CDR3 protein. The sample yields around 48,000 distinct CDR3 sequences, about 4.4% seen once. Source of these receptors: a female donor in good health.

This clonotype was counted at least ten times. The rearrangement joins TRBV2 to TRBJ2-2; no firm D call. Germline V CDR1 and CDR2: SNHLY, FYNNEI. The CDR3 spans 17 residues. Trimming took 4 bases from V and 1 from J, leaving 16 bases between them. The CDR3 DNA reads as TGTGCCAGCAGTGGGTCGGCGTCTAACTGGAACACCGGGGAGCTGTTTTTT. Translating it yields CASSGSASNWNTGELFF.

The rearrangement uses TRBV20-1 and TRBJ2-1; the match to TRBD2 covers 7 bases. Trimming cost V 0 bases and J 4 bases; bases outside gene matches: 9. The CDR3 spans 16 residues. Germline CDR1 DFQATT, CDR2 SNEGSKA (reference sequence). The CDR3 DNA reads TGCAGTGCTAGAGACGGCGGGAGAAAAGGGTACAATGAGCAGTTCTTC. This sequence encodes CSARDGGRKGYNEQFF.

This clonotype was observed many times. CDR3 in amino acids: CASSRAETTQYF. CDR3 in DNA: TGTGCCAGCAGCCGAGCTGAAACTACGCAGTATTTT. The chain is built from TRBV3-1 and TRBJ2-3, with D unresolved. Germline V lookup: CDR1 LGHDT, CDR2 YNNKEL (reference sequence). The V and J ends lost 4 bases and 8 bases respectively, with 10 bases between them. The CDR3 has 12 amino acids.

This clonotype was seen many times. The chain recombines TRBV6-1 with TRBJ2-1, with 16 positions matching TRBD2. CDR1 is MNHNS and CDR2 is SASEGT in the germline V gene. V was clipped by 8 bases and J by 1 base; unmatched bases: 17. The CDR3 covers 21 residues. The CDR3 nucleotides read TGTGCCAGCCGCGGTTATCCGGGACTAGCGGGAGGGCATCATTCCTACAATGAGCAGTTCTTC. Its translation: CASRGYPGLAGGHHSYNEQFF.

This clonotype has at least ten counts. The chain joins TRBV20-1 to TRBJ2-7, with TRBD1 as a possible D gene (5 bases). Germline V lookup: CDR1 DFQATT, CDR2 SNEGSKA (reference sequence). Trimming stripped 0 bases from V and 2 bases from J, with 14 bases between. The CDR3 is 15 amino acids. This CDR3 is CSARDRTISPYEQYF. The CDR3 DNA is TGCAGTGCTAGAGATAGGACAATTAGTCCCTACGAGCAGTACTTC.

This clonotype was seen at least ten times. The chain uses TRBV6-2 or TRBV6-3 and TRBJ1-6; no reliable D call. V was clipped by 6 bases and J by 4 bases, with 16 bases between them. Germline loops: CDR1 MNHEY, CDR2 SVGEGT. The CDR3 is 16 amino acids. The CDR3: CASRPPGRLYNSPLHF. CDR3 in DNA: TGTGCCAGCAGACCTCCCGGACGGCTGTATAATTCACCCCTCCACTTT.

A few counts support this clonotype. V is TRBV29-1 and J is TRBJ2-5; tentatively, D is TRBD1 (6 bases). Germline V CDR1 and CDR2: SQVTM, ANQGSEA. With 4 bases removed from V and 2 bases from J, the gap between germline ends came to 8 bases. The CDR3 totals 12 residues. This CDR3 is CSVGQAQETQYF. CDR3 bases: TGCAGCGTTGGACAGGCGCAAGAGACCCAGTACTTC.

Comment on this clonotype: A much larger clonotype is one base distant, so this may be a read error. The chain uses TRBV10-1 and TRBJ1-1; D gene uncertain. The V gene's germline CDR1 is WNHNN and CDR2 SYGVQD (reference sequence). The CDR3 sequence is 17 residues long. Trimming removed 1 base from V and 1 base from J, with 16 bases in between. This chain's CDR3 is CASSEFRSLTWNTEAFF. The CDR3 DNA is TGCGCCAGCAGTGAGTTTAGGAGTCTGACCTGGAACACTGAAGCTTTCTTT.

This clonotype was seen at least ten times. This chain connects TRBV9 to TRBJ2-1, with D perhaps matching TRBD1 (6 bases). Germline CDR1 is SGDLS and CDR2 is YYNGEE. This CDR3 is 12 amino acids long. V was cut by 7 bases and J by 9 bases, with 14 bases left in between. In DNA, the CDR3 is TGTGCCAGCGGGGGCCCGCCAGGTGAGCAGTTCTTC. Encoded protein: CASGGPPGEQFF.

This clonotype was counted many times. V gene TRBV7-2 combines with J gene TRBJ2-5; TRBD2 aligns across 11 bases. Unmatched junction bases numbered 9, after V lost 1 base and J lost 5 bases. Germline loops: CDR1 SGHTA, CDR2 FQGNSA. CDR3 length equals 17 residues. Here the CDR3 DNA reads TGTGCCAGCAGCTTAGGGTTTAGCGGGAGGGCCGGTGAGACCCAGTACTTC. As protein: CASSLGFSGRAGETQYF.

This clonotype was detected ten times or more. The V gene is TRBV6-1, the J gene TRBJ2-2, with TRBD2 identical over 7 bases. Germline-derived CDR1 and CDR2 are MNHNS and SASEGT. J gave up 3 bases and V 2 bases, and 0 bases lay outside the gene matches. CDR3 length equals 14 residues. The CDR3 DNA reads TGTGCCAGCAGTGAACTAGCGGACACCGGGGAGCTGTTTTTT. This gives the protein CASSELADTGELFF.

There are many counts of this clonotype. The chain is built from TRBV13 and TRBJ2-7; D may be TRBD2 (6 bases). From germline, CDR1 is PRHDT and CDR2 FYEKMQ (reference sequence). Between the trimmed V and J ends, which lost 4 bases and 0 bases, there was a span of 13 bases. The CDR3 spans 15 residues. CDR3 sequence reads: CASSSRGASSYEQYF. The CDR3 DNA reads TGTGCCAGCAGCTCGCGGGGAGCGAGCTCCTACGAGCAGTACTTC.

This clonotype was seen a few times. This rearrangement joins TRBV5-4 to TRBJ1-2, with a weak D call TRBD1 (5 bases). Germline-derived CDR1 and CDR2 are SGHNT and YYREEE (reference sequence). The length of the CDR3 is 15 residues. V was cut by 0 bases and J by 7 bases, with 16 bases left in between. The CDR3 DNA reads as TGTGCCAGCAGCTTGGAGGTCGGCAGGGCGAGTGGCTACACCTTC. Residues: CASSLEVGRASGYTF.

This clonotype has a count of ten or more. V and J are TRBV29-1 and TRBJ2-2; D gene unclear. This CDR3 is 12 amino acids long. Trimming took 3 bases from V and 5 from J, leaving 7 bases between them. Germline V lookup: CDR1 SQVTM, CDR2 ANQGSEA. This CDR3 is CSVDGRTGELFF. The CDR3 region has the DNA TGCAGCGTTGATGGAAGGACCGGGGAGCTGTTTTTT.

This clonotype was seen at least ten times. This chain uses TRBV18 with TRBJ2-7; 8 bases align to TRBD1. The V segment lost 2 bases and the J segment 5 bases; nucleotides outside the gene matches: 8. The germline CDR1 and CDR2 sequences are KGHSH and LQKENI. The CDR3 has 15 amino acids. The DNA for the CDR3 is TGTGCCAGCTCACCAACTCCGGACAGGGATCACGAGCAGTACTTC. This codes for CASSPTPDRDHEQYF.

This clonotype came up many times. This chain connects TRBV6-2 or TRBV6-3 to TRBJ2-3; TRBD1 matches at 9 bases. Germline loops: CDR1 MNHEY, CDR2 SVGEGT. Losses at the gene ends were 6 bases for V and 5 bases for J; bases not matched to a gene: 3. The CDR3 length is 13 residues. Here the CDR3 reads CASRWTGEDTQYF. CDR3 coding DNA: TGTGCCAGCAGATGGACAGGGGAAGATACGCAGTATTTT.

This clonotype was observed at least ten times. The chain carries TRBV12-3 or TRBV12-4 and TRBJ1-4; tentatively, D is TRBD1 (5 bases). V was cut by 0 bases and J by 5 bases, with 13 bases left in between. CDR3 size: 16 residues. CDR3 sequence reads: CASSLAVGGTNEKLFF. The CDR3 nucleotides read TGTGCCAGCAGTTTAGCGGTGGGGGGTACAAATGAAAAACTGTTTTTT.

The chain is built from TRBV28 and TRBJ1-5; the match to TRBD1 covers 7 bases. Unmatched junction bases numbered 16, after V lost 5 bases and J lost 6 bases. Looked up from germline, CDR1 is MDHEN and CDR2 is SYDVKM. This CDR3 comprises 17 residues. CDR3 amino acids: CASSPDDRASRPQPQHF. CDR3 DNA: TGTGCCAGCAGTCCCGATGACAGGGCGAGTCGTCCTCAGCCCCAGCATTTT.

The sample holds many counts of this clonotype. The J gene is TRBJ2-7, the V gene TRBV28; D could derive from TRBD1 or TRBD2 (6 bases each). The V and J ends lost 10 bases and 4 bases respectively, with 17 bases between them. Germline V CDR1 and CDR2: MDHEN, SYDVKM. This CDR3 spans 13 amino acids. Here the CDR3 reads CATFWGAGYEQYF. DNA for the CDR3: TGTGCCACCTTTTGGGGGGCGGGATACGAGCAGTACTTC.

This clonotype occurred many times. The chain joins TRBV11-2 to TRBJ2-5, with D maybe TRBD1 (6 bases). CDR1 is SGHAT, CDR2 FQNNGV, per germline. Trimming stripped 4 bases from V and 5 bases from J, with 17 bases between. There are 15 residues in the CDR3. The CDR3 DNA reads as TGTGCCAGCAGCTCCTATGGACAGTTCCATGAGACCCAGTACTTC. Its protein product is CASSSYGQFHETQYF.

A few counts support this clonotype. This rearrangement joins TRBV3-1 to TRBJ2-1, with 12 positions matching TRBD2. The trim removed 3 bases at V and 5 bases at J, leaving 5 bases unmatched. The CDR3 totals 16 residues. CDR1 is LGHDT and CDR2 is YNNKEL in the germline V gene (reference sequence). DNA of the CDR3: TGTGCCAGCAGCCATATCCGGACTAGCGGGAACAATGAGCAGTTCTTC. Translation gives CASSHIRTSGNNEQFF.

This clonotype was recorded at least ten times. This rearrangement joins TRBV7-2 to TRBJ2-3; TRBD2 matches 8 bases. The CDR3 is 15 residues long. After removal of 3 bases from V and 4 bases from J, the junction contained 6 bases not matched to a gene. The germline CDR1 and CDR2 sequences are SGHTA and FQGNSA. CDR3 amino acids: CASSLGLVVADTQYF. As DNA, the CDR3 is TGTGCCAGCAGCTTGGGACTAGTGGTCGCAGATACGCAGTATTTT.

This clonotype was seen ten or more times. The CDR3 region has the DNA TGTGCCAGCAGTTTACGGGACGGAACATCCTACGAGCAGTACTTC. This translates into CASSLRDGTSYEQYF. The V and J genes are TRBV27 and TRBJ2-7; D may match TRBD1 or TRBD2 (5 bases each). There are 15 residues in the CDR3. From germline, CDR1 is MNHEY and CDR2 SMNVEV (reference sequence). Trimming took 2 bases from V and 1 from J, leaving 12 bases between them.

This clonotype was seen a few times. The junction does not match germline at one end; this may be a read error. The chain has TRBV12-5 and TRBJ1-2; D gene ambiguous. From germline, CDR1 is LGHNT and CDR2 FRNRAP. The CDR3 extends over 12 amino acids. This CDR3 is CASGEMGYGDTF. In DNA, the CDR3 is TGTGCTAGTGGGGAAATGGGCTATGGCGACACCTTC.

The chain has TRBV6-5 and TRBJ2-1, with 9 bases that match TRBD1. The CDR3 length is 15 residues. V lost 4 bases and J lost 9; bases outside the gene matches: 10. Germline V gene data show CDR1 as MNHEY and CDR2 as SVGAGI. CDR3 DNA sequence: TGTGCCAGCAGTTTCCGGGACAGGGCCGGGGGTGAGCAGTTCTTC. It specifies CASSFRDRAGGEQFF.

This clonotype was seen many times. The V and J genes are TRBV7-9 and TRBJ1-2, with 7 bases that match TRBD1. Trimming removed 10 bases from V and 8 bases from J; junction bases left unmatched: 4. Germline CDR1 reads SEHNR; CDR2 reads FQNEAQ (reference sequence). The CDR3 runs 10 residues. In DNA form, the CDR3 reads TGTGCCACCGACAGGGACGGCTACACCTTC. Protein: CATDRDGYTF.

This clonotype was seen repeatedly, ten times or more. CDR3 in amino acids: CASSDSSFAGDTGELFF. The CDR3 nucleotides are TGTGCCAGCAGTGACTCGAGTTTTGCGGGAGACACCGGGGAGCTGTTTTTT. The chain joins TRBV6-4 to TRBJ2-2, with 7 bases fitting TRBD2. This CDR3 is 17 amino acids long. Per germline, CDR1 MRHNA and CDR2 SNTAGT. J lost 3 bases, V lost 0 bases, and 7 bases had no gene match.

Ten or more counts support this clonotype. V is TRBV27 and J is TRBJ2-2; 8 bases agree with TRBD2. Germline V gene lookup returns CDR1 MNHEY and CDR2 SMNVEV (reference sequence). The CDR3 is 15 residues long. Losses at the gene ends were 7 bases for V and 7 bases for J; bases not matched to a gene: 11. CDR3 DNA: TGTGCCAGCAATGGGCCAAGCGGGAGACTCGGGGAGCTGTTTTTT. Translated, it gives CASNGPSGRLGELFF.

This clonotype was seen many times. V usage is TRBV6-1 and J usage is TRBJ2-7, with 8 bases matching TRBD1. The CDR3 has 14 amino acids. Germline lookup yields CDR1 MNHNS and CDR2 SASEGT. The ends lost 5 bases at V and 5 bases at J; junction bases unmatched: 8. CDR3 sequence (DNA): TGTGCCAGCAGTCGATACAGGGGGGAGGACGAGCAGTACTTC. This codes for CASSRYRGEDEQYF.

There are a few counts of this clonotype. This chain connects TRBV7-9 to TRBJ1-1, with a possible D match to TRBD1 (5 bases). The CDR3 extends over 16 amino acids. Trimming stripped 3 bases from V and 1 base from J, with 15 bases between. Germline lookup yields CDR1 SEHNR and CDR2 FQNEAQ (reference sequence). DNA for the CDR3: TGTGCCAGCAGCTTGGGGGTAGGGAAATGGAACACTGAAGCTTTCTTT. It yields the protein CASSLGVGKWNTEAFF.